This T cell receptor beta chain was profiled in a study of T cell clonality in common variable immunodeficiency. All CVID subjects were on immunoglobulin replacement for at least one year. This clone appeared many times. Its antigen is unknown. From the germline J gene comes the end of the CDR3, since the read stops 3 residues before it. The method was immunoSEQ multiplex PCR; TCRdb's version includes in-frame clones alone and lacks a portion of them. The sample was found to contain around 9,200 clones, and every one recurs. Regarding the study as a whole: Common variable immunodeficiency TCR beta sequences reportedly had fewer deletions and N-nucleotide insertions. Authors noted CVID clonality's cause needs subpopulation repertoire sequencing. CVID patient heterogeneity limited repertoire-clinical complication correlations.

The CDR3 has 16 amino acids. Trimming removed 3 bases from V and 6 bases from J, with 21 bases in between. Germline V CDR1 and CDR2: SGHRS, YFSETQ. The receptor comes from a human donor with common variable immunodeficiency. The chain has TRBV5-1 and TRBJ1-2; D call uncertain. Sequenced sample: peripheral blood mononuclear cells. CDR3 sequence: CASSSAAGLIGDGYTF. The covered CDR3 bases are TGCGCCAGCAGCTCCGCTGCTGGGTTAATCGGGGATGGC.